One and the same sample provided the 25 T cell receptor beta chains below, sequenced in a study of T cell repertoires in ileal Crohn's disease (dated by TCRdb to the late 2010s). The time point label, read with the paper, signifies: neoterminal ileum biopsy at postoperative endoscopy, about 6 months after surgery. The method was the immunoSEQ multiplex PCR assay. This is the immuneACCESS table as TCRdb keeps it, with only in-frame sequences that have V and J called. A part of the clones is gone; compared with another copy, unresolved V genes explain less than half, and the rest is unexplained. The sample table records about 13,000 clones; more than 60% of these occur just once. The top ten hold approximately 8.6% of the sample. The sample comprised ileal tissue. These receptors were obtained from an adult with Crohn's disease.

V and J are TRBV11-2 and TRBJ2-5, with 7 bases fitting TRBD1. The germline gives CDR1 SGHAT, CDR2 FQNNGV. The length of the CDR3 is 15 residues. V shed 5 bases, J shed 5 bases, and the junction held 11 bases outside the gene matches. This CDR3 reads CASSRNEGRGETQYF. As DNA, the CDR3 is TGTGCCAGCAGCAGAAATGAGGGCAGGGGGGAGACCCAGTACTTC.

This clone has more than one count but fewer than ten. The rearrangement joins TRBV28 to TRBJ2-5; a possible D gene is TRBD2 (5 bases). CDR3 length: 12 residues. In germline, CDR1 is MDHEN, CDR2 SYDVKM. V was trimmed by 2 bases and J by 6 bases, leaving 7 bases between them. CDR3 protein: CASSLEGQTQYF. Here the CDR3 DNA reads TGTGCCAGCAGTTTAGAGGGTCAGACCCAGTACTTC.

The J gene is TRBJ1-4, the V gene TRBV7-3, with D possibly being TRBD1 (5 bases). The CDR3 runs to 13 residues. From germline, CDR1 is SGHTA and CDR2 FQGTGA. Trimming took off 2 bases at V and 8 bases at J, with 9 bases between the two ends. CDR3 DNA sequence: TGTGCCAGCAGCTTAGACAGTGGGGAAAAACTGTTTTTT. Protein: CASSLDSGEKLFF.

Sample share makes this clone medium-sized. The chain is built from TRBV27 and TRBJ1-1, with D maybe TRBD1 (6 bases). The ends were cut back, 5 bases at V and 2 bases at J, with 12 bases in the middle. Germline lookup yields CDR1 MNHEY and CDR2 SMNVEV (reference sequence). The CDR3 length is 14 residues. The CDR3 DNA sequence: TGTGCCAGCAGTCTACAGGGATTAAACACTGAAGCTTTCTTT. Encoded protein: CASSLQGLNTEAFF.

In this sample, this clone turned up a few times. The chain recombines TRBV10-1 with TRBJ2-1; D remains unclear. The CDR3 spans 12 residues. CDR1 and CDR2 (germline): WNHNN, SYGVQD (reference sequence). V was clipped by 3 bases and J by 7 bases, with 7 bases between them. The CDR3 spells CASSDGDNEQFF. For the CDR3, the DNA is TGCGCCAGCAGTGATGGGGATAATGAGCAGTTCTTC.

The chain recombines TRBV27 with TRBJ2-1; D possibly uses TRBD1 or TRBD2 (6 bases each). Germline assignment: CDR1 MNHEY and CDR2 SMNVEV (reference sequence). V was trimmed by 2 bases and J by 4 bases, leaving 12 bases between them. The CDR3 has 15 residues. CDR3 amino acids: CASSLKGGRYNEQFF. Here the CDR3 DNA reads TGTGCCAGCAGTTTAAAGGGGGGCAGGTACAATGAGCAGTTCTTC.

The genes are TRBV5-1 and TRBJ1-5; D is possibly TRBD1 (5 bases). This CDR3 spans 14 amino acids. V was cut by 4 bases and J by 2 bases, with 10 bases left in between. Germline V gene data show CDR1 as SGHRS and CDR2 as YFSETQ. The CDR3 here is CASSPGQGNQPQHF. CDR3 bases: TGCGCCAGCAGCCCAGGGCAGGGCAATCAGCCCCAGCATTTT.

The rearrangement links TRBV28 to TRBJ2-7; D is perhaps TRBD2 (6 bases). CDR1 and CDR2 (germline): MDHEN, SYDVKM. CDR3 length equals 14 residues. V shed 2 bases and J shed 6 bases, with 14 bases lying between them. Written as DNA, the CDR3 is TGTGCCAGCAGTTTAGCCGGGAGTTTCGGCGAGCAGTACTTC. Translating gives CASSLAGSFGEQYF.

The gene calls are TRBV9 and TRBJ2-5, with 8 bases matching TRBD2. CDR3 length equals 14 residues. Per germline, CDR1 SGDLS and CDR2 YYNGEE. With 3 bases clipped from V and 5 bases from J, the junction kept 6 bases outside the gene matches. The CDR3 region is CASSGSGGLETQYF. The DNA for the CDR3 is TGTGCCAGCAGCGGCTCGGGGGGGCTTGAGACCCAGTACTTC. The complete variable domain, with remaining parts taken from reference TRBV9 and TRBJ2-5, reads DSGVTQTPKHLITATGQRVTLRCSPRSGDLSVYWYQQSLDQGLQFLIQYYNGEERAKGNILERFSAQQFPDLHSELNLSSLELGDSALYFCASSGSGGLETQYFGPGTRLLVL.

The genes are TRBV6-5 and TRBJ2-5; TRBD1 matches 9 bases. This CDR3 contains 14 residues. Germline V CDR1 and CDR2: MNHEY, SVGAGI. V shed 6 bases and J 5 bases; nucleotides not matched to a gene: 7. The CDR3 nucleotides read TGTGCCAGCAGACAACAGGGGGCGCGGGAGACCCAGTACTTC. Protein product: CASRQQGARETQYF.

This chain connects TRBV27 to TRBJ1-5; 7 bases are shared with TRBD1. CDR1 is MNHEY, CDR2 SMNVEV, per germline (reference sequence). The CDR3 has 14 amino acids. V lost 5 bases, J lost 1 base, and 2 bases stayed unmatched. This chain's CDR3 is CASSTGESNQPQHF. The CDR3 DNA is TGTGCCAGCAGTACAGGGGAAAGCAATCAGCCCCAGCATTTT.

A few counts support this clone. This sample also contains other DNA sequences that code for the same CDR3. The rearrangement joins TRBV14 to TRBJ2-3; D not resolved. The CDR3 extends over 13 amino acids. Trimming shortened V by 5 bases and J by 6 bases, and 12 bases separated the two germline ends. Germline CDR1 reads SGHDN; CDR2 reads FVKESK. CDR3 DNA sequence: TGTGCCAGCAGCTTTAACCGCCGGGATACGCAGTATTTT. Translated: CASSFNRRDTQYF.

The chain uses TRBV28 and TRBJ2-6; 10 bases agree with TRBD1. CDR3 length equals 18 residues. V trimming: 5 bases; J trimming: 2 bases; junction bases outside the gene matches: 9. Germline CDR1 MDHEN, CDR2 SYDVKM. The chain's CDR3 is CASSTRPGTGAGANVLTF. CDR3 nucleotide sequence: TGTGCCAGCAGTACCCGTCCCGGGACAGGGGCTGGGGCCAACGTCCTGACTTTC. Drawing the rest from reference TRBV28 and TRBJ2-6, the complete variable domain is DVKVTQSSRYLVKRTGEKVFLECVQDMDHENMFWYRQDPGLGLRLIYFSYDVKMKEKGDIPEGYSVSREKKERFSLILESASTNQTSMYLCASSTRPGTGAGANVLTFGAGSRLTVL.

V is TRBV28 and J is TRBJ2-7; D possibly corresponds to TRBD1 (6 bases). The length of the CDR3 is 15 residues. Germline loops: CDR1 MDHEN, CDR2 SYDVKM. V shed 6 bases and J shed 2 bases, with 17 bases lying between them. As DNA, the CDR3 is TGTGCCAGCAGGACCGCCGGGACACCCGCCTACGAGCAGTACTTC. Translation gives CASRTAGTPAYEQYF.

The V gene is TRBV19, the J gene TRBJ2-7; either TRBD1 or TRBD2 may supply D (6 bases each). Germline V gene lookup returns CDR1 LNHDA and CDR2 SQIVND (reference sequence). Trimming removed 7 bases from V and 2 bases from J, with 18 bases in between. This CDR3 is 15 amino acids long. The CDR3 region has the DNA TGTGCCAGTACCTCGTCCGGGGGCGAAACCTACGAGCAGTACTTC. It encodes CASTSSGGETYEQYF.

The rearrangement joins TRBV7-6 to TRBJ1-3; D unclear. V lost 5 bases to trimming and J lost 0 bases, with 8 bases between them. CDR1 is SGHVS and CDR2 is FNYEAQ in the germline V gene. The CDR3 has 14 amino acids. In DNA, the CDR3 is TGTGCCAGCAGCACGGCGGGCTCTGGAAACACCATATATTTT. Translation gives CASSTAGSGNTIYF.

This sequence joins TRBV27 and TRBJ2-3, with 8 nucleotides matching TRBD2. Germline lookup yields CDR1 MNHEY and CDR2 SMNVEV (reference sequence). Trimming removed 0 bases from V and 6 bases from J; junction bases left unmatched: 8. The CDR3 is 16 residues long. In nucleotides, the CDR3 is TGTGCCAGCAGTTTATCCCCGCTAGCGGGCCTGGATACGCAGTATTTT. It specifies CASSLSPLAGLDTQYF.

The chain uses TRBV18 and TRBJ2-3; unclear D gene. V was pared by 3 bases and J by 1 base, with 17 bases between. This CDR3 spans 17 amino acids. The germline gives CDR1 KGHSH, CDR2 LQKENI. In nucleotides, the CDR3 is TGTGCCAGCTCACCGCCTGGAACCTTATTGGGCACAGATACGCAGTATTTT. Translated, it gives CASSPPGTLLGTDTQYF.

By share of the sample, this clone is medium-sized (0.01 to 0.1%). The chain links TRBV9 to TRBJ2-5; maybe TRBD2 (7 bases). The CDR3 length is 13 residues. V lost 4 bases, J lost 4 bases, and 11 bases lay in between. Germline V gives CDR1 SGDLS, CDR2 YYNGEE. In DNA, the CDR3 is TGTGCCAGCAGCCCCGGGGGGCCAGAGACCCAGTACTTC. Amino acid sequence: CASSPGGPETQYF.

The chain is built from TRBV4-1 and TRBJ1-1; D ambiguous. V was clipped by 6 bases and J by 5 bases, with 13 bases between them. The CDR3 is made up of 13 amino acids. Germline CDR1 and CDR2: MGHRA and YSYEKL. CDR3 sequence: CASSVGKRTEAFF. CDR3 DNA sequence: TGCGCCAGCAGTGTTGGGAAGAGGACTGAAGCTTTCTTT.

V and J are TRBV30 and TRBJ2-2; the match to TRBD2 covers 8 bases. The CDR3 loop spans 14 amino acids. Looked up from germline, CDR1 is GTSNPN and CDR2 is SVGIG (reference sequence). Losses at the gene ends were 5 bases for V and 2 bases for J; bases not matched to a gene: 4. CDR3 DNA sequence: TGTGCCTGGGGGGGACTAGTTAACACCGGGGAGCTGTTTTTT. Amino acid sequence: CAWGGLVNTGELFF.

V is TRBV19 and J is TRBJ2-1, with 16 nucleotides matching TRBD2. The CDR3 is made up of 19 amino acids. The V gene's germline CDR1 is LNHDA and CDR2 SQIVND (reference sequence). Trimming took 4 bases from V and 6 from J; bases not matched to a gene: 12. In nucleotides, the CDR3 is TGTGCCAGTAGTAACCGGGCTAGGGGACTAGCGGGGGGGCCCAATGAGCAGTTCTTC. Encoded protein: CASSNRARGLAGGPNEQFF.

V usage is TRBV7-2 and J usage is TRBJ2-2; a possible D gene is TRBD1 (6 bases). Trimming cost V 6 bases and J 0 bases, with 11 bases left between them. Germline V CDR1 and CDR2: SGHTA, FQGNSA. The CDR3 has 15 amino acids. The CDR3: CASRSGVSNTGELFF. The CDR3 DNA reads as TGTGCCAGCAGATCAGGGGTCTCGAACACCGGGGAGCTGTTTTTT.

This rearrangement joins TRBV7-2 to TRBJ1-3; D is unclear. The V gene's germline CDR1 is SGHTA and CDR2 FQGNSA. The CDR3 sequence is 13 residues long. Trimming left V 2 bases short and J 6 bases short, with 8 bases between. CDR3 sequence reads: CASSLRGPNTIYF. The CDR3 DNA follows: TGTGCCAGCAGCTTACGAGGGCCAAACACCATATATTTT.

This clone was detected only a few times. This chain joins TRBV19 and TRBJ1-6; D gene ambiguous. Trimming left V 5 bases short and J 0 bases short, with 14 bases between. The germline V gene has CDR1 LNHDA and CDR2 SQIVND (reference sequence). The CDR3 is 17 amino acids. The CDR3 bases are TGTGCCAGTAGTTCACTTTTGGAGAGCTCCTATAATTCACCCCTCCACTTT. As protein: CASSSLLESSYNSPLHF.